One sample yielded the 9 T cell receptor beta chains listed below, sequenced in a study of T cell responses to AZD1222 COVID-19 vaccine. Sequencing used immunoSEQ multiplex PCR; TCRdb keeps in-frame clones, though not all of them. The sample lists 130,000 or so clones, 80% to 95% occurring once. The input for sequencing was peripheral blood, taken on day 0 of MenACWY control vaccination. The source is an adult in good health.

This chain links TRBV6-5 with TRBJ1-3; no clear D. Trimming removed 4 bases at V and 4 bases at J, with 8 bases between. This CDR3 is 13 amino acids long. The germline CDR1 and CDR2 sequences are MNHEY and SVGAGI. CDR3 nucleotides: TGTGCCAGCAGTTCTGGACCGGGAAACACCATATATTTT. Amino acid sequence: CASSSGPGNTIYF.

The genes are TRBV18 and TRBJ2-1; D is unresolved. The CDR3 spans 11 residues. The V end lost 4 bases, the J end lost 5 bases, and 3 bases lay between the germline ends. The germline CDR1 and CDR2 sequences are KGHSH and LQKENI. The CDR3 coding sequence is TGTGCCAGCTCACAACACAATGAGCAGTTCTTC. Translated: CASSQHNEQFF. Full variable domain (missing parts from reference TRBV18 and TRBJ2-1): NAGVMQNPRHLVRRRGQEARLRCSPMKGHSHVYWYRQLPEEGLKFMVYLQKENIIDESGMPKERFSAEFPKEGPSILRIQQVVRGDSAAYFCASSQHNEQFFGPGTRLTVL.

The chain joins TRBV3-1 (or the pseudogene TRBV3-2) to TRBJ2-3; D possibly corresponds to TRBD2 (6 bases). Per the germline V gene, CDR1 is LGHDT and CDR2 is YNNKEL (reference sequence). Trimming left V 8 bases short and J 11 bases short, with 20 bases between. The CDR3 length is 13 residues. The CDR3 coding sequence is TGTGCCAGCTCTATCCACCCGGCCGGGGGGCAGTATTTT. This codes for CASSIHPAGGQYF.

The chain is built from TRBV25-1 and TRBJ1-6; no firm D call. With 6 bases removed from V and 4 bases from J, the gap between germline ends came to 10 bases. The CDR3 has 14 residues. CDR1 is MGHDK and CDR2 is SYGVNS in the germline V gene. The CDR3 coding sequence is TGTGCCAGCAGGCTCAGAGGTTATAATTCACCCCTCCACTTT. Amino acid sequence: CASRLRGYNSPLHF.

The V gene is TRBV27, the J gene TRBJ1-1; no clear D. Trimming took 0 bases from V and 4 from J, leaving 12 bases between them. The CDR3 is 15 residues long. The germline V gene has CDR1 MNHEY and CDR2 SMNVEV (reference sequence). The CDR3 DNA sequence: TGTGCCAGCAGTTTATCGAAGATTAGCGGCACTGAAGCTTTCTTT. It specifies CASSLSKISGTEAFF.

The chain has TRBV5-1 and TRBJ1-2; possibly TRBD1 for D (6 bases). The CDR3 runs 14 residues. CDR1 and CDR2 (germline): SGHRS, YFSETQ. Trimming stripped 0 bases from V and 2 bases from J, with 8 bases between. CDR3 sequence: CASSLGQGNYGYTF. CDR3 sequence (DNA): TGCGCCAGCAGCTTGGGTCAGGGGAACTATGGCTACACCTTC.

The chain combines TRBV5-8 with TRBJ1-3; possible D gene TRBD1, 5 bases. The CDR3 length is 17 residues. The germline V and J ends were trimmed by 2 bases and 1 base, with 16 bases remaining between them. Germline V gene data show CDR1 as SGHTS and CDR2 as YDEGEE. Here the CDR3 reads CASSFVPGRVSGNTIYF. CDR3 nucleotide sequence: TGTGCCAGCAGCTTCGTTCCAGGGAGGGTATCTGGAAACACCATATATTTT.

V usage is TRBV5-1 and J usage is TRBJ2-1; 7 positions match TRBD2. V lost 4 bases, J lost 10 bases, and 14 bases stayed unmatched. The CDR3 length is 15 residues. Germline values: CDR1 SGHRS, CDR2 YFSETQ. The CDR3 DNA reads as TGCGCCAGCAGCCAGAGAGCCAGCGGGGACGGGGAGCAGTTCTTC. Protein product: CASSQRASGDGEQFF.

The CDR3 here is CASSQGWNEQFF. The CDR3 bases are TGTGCCAGCAGCCAGGGGTGGAATGAGCAGTTCTTC. The J gene is TRBJ2-1, the V gene TRBV12-3 or TRBV12-4; tentatively, D is TRBD1 (6 bases). V was shortened by 6 bases and J by 7 bases, with 10 bases between the two germline ends. CDR3 length equals 12 residues.